Listed here is a single T cell receptor beta chain. These data are taken from a study of blood T cell repertoires in COVID-19. Looking at the study overall: The cDNA or gDNA used as material had been derived from T cells, B-cell-depleted T cells, or PBMCs.

Repertoires were generated with immunoSEQ multiplex PCR, while TCRdb's copy carries only in-frame clones and drops some. There are some 320,000 clones in the sample; 85% occur only once, and 6% to 9% lies in the top ten. The V segment lost 1 base and the J segment 9 bases; nucleotides outside the gene matches: 4. The germline CDR1 and CDR2 sequences are MNHEY and SMNVEV (reference sequence). CDR3 length equals 15 residues. This clonotype was obtained from a human donor in a cohort sampled during active COVID-19. The sample taken for sequencing was peripheral blood. The V gene is TRBV27, the J gene TRBJ1-6; 9 nucleotides match TRBD1. For the CDR3, the DNA is TGTGCCAGCAGTTTATGGGACAGGGCTATTTCACCCCTCCACTTT. Its translation is CASSLWDRAISPLHF.